The TCR beta chain under discussion was sequenced for a study of PD-1 blockade in classical Hodgkin lymphoma. The overall study: Once every 2 weeks, patients received intravenous nivolumab at 3 mg/kg.

Relapse was seen in all patients after autologous stem cell transplantation, and brentuximab vedotin exposure was variable. Sequencing was performed with immunoSEQ multiplex PCR; in TCRdb, only in-frame clones are kept and a portion is missing. The data show 20,000 to 25,000 clones, about three quarters seen once. Details on this clone: Its antigen is still unknown.

Findings and limits, study-wide: Patients were excluded if nivolumab began under 1 year after ASCT (the autologous transplant). It was reported that newly diagnosed patients had less baseline TCR diversity than healthy donors. Significant TCR diversity gains by C4D1 occurred in CD4+ but not CD8+ cells.

This specimen was peripheral blood mononuclear cells (PBMCs), taken before the second cycle of nivolumab. The receptor was isolated from a human donor with classical Hodgkin lymphoma.

The CDR3 region is CASSQEASGGAGETQYF. In DNA form, the CDR3 reads TGTGCCAGCAGCCAAGAGGCTAGCGGGGGGGCGGGGGAGACCCAGTACTTC. This chain uses TRBV4-2 with TRBJ2-5, with 12 bases that match TRBD2. V shed 0 bases and J 5 bases; nucleotides not matched to a gene: 7. Germline assignment: CDR1 LGHNA and CDR2 YNFKEQ. The CDR3 is made up of 17 amino acids.